This TCR beta chain comes out of a study of blood T cell repertoires in COVID-19 (dated by TCRdb to 2019 to 2021). With respect to the entire study: The collaborator samples originated in the United States, Italy and Spain and spanned the acute and convalescent phases of COVID-19. The samples were drawn from two sources: the first 160 participants of the ongoing ImmuneRACE study, and 950 to 1,500 subjects contributed by 6 global collaborators. The material from the prospective study consisted of cDNA or gDNA derived from T cells, B-cell-depleted T cells, or PBMCs. The sample metadata nearly always contained a de-identified subject ID, COVID-19 status, age in years and sex. Where available, HLA class I and class II types were taken from metadata supplied by the sample provider and were not determined by assay-based typing. A freely available public database, intended as a resource for researchers studying the immune response to SARS-CoV-2, is where the repertoires were released. The dataset comprised deeply sampled blood TCRbeta repertoires from subjects exposed to, actively infected with, or recovered from COVID-19. Overall results and qualifications from the work: The amount of clinical and demographic metadata varied by source and participant and was provided uncurated.

The immunoSEQ Assay, a bias-controlled multiplex PCR, was used to amplify TCRbeta CDR3 regions from genomic DNA. The published analysis was carried out like this. Within the assay, amplification of reference gene primers was used to estimate how many nucleated cells each sample contained. Sequence reads were collapsed and filtered to measure the absolute abundance of every unique TCRbeta CDR3 rearrangement. Productive Simpson clonality was computed per sample as the square root of Simpson's diversity index over productive rearrangements. TCRdb retrieved this table from immuneACCESS and kept in-frame rearrangements only. Not all clones are present; in checked studies, unresolved V genes account for under half, and no reason is known for the remainder. V and J calls and clone size follow that table, whereas D and trimming were derived from the DNA. This sample has approximately 57,000 clones in its table, and around nine tenths of those were observed once. 4% of the sample goes to the ten largest clones.

A few counts support this clone. Its antigen is not yet known. Base qualities are not at hand, and no much larger clone is one base apart. The collaborating institutions used their own protocols to collect whole blood in K2EDTA tubes. For TCRbeta analysis, collaborator samples were shipped as frozen whole blood, as isolated PBMCs, or as DNA extracted from either sample type. Trimmed from V: 1 base; trimmed from J: 8 bases; junction bases lacking a gene match: 7. CDR3 length: 16 amino acids, cysteine to phenylalanine. Just CDR3 DNA is preserved here, 48 bases in frame from base 1. The germline V gene provides CDR1 MGHRA and CDR2 YSYEKL.

This receptor chain uses TRBV4-1 and TRBJ2-4, with 11 middle bases fitting TRBD2. This clonotype was obtained from a man aged 50 to 59 with acute or convalescent COVID-19. Sequenced sample: peripheral blood. The bases are TGCGCCAGCAGCCAAGTGTTAGCGGGAGGGCTAGACATTCAGTACTTC. This encodes CASSQVLAGGLDIQYF.